The rows below give T cell receptor beta chains drawn from one sample of a study of CD4 T cells in relation to SARS-CoV-2 and coronaviruses. The method was immunoSEQ multiplex PCR; TCRdb's version includes in-frame clones alone and lacks a portion of them. The table lists 15,000 to 20,000 clones, under 80% of them singletons. These receptors' antigens are unknown. The sequenced material came from CD4+ T cells from PBMCs, cultured in vitro. These receptors originate from a human donor in good health. CDR3s include the opening cysteine and the closing phenylalanine or tryptophan. A D gene is named only where the DNA matches it firmly. A clone size is listed for some rows: how often the clone was seen (once, few, many), or a class if it is expanded.

d_call j_call v_call cdr3_length clone_size cdr3_nt cdr3_aa
- TRBJ2-1 TRBV21-1 13 - TGTGCCAGCCGGGGGACAGGGAGAAATGAGCAGTTCTTC CASRGTGRNEQFF
TRBD1 TRBJ2-1 TRBV28 15 - TGTGCCAGCAGCCTTCAGGGGGAAGTAAGCAATGAGCAGTTCTTC CASSLQGEVSNEQFF
TRBD2 TRBJ2-7 TRBV20-1 16 - TGCAGTGCTAGTCAGGCAGCGGGGGGCAAACTCTACGAGCAGTACTTC CSASQAAGGKLYEQYF
- TRBJ2-5 TRBV25-1 14 - TGTGCCAGCATGGAGGCAGGGCCCCAAGAGACCCAGTACTTC CASMEAGPQETQYF
TRBD2 TRBJ2-7 TRBV7-8 16 few TGTGCCAGCAGTCGACCGGGACTATCCGCGTCCTACGAGCAGTACTTC CASSRPGLSASYEQYF
TRBD1 TRBJ1-4 TRBV6-2/TRBV6-3 18 - TGTGCCAGCAGTTACGTCTTGGGTGACAGGGAGTTAAATGAAAAACTGTTTTTT CASSYVLGDRELNEKLFF
- TRBJ2-7 TRBV30 11 - TGTGCCTGGAGTGTACTGAGTAGGCAGTACTTC CAWSVLSRQYF
- TRBJ1-3 TRBV5-4 14 - TGTGCCAGCAGCACCGGGAACTCTGGAAACACCATATATTTT CASSTGNSGNTIYF
TRBD2 TRBJ2-5 TRBV24-1 15 - TGTGCCACCAGTGACCAGCGGGAGTTCCAAGAGACCCAGTACTTC CATSDQREFQETQYF
- TRBJ1-1 TRBV6-1 12 - TGTGCCAGCAGTGAAATATTACCCCTTGCTTTCTTT CASSEILPLAFF
TRBD2 TRBJ2-7 TRBV28 14 - TGTGCCAGCAGCACCGGGACTATTCCCTACGAGCAGTACTTC CASSTGTIPYEQYF
- TRBJ1-5 TRBV7-8 15 - TGTGCCAGCAGCCCGAGGATCAGGGTTCGACAGCCCCAGCATTTT CASSPRIRVRQPQHF
- TRBJ1-5 TRBV10-3 15 - TGTGCCATCAGTGAACGGTCAGGGTGGAGTCAGCCCCAGCATTTT CAISERSGWSQPQHF
- TRBJ1-1 TRBV3-1/TRBV3-2 13 few TGTGCCAGCAGCCAATCCCTCGACAGTGAAGCTTTCTTT CASSQSLDSEAFF
TRBD2 TRBJ2-1 TRBV28 15 once TGTGCCAGCAGTCTGACTAGCGGGAGCGTCGGTGAGCAGTTCTTC CASSLTSGSVGEQFF
- TRBJ2-3 TRBV10-3 16 - TGTGCCATCAGTTCAGGTTTGACCACTAGCACAGATACGCAGTATTTT CAISSGLTTSTDTQYF
TRBD1 TRBJ1-4 TRBV30 13 - TGTGCCTGGAGTGGGACAGGTCCTTCGGGGGTGTTTTTT CAWSGTGPSGVFF
- TRBJ1-5 TRBV18 16 - TGTGCCAGCTCACCAGGAAGACAGAATAGCAATCAGCCCCAGCATTTT CASSPGRQNSNQPQHF
- TRBJ2-1 TRBV10-3 11 - TGTGCCACAGGACCTTACAATGAGCAGTTCTTC CATGPYNEQFF
- TRBJ2-1 TRBV3-1/TRBV3-2 16 - TGTGCCAGCAGCCAAGGGAGCGGAGAGGCCTACAATGAGCAGTTCTTC CASSQGSGEAYNEQFF
TRBD1 TRBJ1-1 TRBV2 13 - TGTGCCAGCAAAGGGGGCCACAACACTGAAGCTTTCTTT CASKGGHNTEAFF
- TRBJ2-3 TRBV27 14 - TGTGCCAGCAGTCTCGGGTCTCTCGGGAATACGCAGTATTTT CASSLGSLGNTQYF
TRBD1 TRBJ2-1 TRBV2 13 - TGTGCCAGCAAGGGACAGGACTACAATGAGCAGTTCTTC CASKGQDYNEQFF
- TRBJ2-7 TRBV7-3 15 - TGTGCCAGCAGCTTATACGGACGTACCTCCTACGAGCAGTACTTC CASSLYGRTSYEQYF
- TRBJ1-1 TRBV7-3 20 - TGTGCCAGCAGCTTATTTGCGAATTTGATACCGGGACGGATGAACACTGAAGCTTTCTTT CASSLFANLIPGRMNTEAFF
- TRBJ2-7 TRBV11-2 17 - TGTGCCAGCAGCCAAAATAGACTGGGACGGAACTCCTACGAGCAGTACTTC CASSQNRLGRNSYEQYF
TRBD1 TRBJ1-2 TRBV3-1/TRBV3-2 15 medium-sized TGTGCCAGCAGCCGATCCGGGACAGGTCCTATGAGCTACACCTTC CASSRSGTGPMSYTF
- TRBJ1-2 TRBV4-1 13 - TGCGCCAGCAGCTCCCGGGTCTACCATGGCTACACCTTC CASSSRVYHGYTF
- TRBJ1-1 TRBV5-1 14 few TGCGCCAGCAGCTACTGGGACGTTGACAAAGAAGCTTTCTTT CASSYWDVDKEAFF
- TRBJ2-1 TRBV7-8 15 - TGTGCCAGCAGCTTAGGGTTGAAGTTGTACAATGAGCAGTTCTTC CASSLGLKLYNEQFF
TRBD2 TRBJ2-3 TRBV7-6 16 - TGTGCCAGCAGCTTCTCTAGCGGAGGGAGCACAGATACGCAGTATTTT CASSFSSGGSTDTQYF
TRBD2 TRBJ2-1 TRBV7-6 18 - TGTGCCAGCAGCTTAGCTGGCGCGGGGGACGAGTACTACAATGAGCAGTTCTTC CASSLAGAGDEYYNEQFF
TRBD1 TRBJ1-1 TRBV6-6 15 - TGTGCCAGCAGTTACGCCGAATCAGGGGGCACTGAAGCTTTCTTT CASSYAESGGTEAFF
- TRBJ2-1 TRBV6-5 13 once TGTGCCAGCAGCGGGATACACTACAATGAGCAGTTCTTC CASSGIHYNEQFF
- TRBJ1-5 TRBV27 13 once TGTGCCAGCAGTTTAGCGTGGAATCAGCCCCAGCATTTT CASSLAWNQPQHF
- TRBJ2-5 TRBV5-4 14 - TGTGCCAGCAGCTTGGCGTCTAGCAAAGAGACCCAGTACTTC CASSLASSKETQYF
TRBD1 TRBJ2-1 TRBV6-6 14 - TGTGCCAGCAGTTCCCCGGGACAGTACAATGAGCAGTTCTTC CASSSPGQYNEQFF
TRBD2 TRBJ2-1 TRBV27 16 once TGTGCCAGCAGTTTATGGGGCGGGAGGGACGGTAATGAGCAGTTCTTC CASSLWGGRDGNEQFF
TRBD1 TRBJ1-2 TRBV28 13 - TGTGCCGTAGAGGGGGCGTTGGACTATGGCTACACCTTC CAVEGALDYGYTF
- TRBJ2-7 TRBV7-8 16 few TGTGCCAGCAGCTTAGGACCGGCTTCCGGTTTCTACGAGCAGTACTTC CASSLGPASGFYEQYF
- TRBJ2-3 TRBV18 13 - TGTGCCAGCTCTCCCGCTAGCACAGATACGCAGTATTTT CASSPASTDTQYF
- TRBJ1-5 TRBV5-4 16 few TGTGCCAGCAGCGGTCGAAGTCAGTGTAGCAATCAGCCCCAGCATTTT CASSGRSQCSNQPQHF
- TRBJ1-2 TRBV9 13 once TGTGCCAGCAGCGAGACGGTTTGGGGAAGGCTAACCTTC CASSETVWGRLTF
- TRBJ1-3 TRBV27 14 - TGTGCCAGCTCACGGTCGGGTCAGGGAAACACCATATATTTT CASSRSGQGNTIYF
- TRBJ1-5 TRBV21-1 17 - TGTGCCAGCAGCCTTTACCTTCAGGGTAAACGGGATCAGCCCCAGCATTTT CASSLYLQGKRDQPQHF
- TRBJ1-1 TRBV24-1 14 - TGTGCCACCAGACCGACAGCCGAAAGCACTGAAGCTTTCTTT CATRPTAESTEAFF
TRBD1 TRBJ1-4 TRBV5-4 16 - TGTGCCAGCAGCTTGGACTCCGGGACAGGGGCAGCAAAACTGTTTTTT CASSLDSGTGAAKLFF
- TRBJ1-2 TRBV7-2 12 - TGTGCCAGCAGCTTAGGTCTCTATGGCTACACCTTC CASSLGLYGYTF
- TRBJ1-4 TRBV5-1 14 - TGCGCCAGCAGCTCCACCGCGACTAATGAAAAACTGTTTTTT CASSSTATNEKLFF
- TRBJ1-1 TRBV18 15 - TGTGCCAGCTCAGCGACACAGGGATTGAACACTGAAGCTTTCTTT CASSATQGLNTEAFF
TRBD2 TRBJ2-2 TRBV7-9 16 - TGTGCCAGCAGACTGACTAGCGGAGGCAACACCGGGGAGCTGTTTTTT CASRLTSGGNTGELFF
TRBD2 TRBJ2-1 TRBV7-2 14 - TGTGCCAGCAGCCCCGGACTAGCACCCAATGAGCAGTTCTTC CASSPGLAPNEQFF
- TRBJ2-2 TRBV6-5 16 - TGTGCCAGCAGTTACTTTCGGCTAGCGTCGGCCGGGGAGCTGTTTTTT CASSYFRLASAGELFF
TRBD2 TRBJ2-3 TRBV5-1 16 once TGCGCCAGCAGCGAGGAACGAGCGGGAGGCACAGATACGCAGTATTTT CASSEERAGGTDTQYF
- TRBJ1-2 TRBV6-1 13 - TGTGCCAGCAGTGAGGTCGGCGGCCCCTCTCACACCTTC CASSEVGGPSHTF
- TRBJ2-5 TRBV9 15 - TGTGCCAGCAGCGTAGGGGGCACGGTCCGAGAGACCCAGTACTTC CASSVGGTVRETQYF
- TRBJ1-5 TRBV6-5 12 - TGTGCCAGCGGGGGGGGTGGGCAGCCCCAGCATTTT CASGGGGQPQHF
TRBD1 TRBJ1-1 TRBV7-7 13 - TGTGCCAGCAGCCCCGACAGGGATACTGAAGCTTTCTTT CASSPDRDTEAFF
- TRBJ2-2 TRBV6-5 14 - TGTGCCAGCACCCCGCCCTCGAAAGCCGGGGAGCTGTTTTTT CASTPPSKAGELFF